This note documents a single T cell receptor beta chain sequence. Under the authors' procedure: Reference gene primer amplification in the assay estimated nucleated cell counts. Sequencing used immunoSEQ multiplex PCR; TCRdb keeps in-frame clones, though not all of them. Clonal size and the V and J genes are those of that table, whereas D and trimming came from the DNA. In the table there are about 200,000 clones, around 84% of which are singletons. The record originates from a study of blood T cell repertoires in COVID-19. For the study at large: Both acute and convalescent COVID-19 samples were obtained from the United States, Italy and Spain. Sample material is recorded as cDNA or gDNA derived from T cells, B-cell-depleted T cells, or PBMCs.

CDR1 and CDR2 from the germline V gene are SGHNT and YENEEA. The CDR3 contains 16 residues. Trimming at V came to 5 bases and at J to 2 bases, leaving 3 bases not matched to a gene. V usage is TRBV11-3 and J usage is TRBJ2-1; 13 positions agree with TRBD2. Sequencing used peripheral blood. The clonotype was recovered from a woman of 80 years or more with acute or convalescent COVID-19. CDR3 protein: CASSLGTSGTYNEQFF. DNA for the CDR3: TGTGCCAGCAGCCTCGGGACTAGCGGGACCTACAATGAGCAGTTCTTC. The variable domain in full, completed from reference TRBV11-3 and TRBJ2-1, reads EAGVVQSPRYKIIEKKQPVAFWCNPISGHNTLYWYLQNLGQGPELLIRYENEEAVDDSQLPKDRFSAERLKGVDSTLKIQPAELGDSAVYLCASSLGTSGTYNEQFFGPGTRLTVL.